This T cell receptor beta chain derives from a study of PD-1 blockade in classical Hodgkin lymphoma. Overall study: Nivolumab was administered to patients intravenously at 3 mg/kg every 2 weeks. General study results and limits: Whereas CD4+ TCR diversity had risen significantly by C4D1, CD8+ TCR diversity had not. Baseline TCR diversity was reportedly lower in newly diagnosed patients than healthy donors. Exclusion applied to patients who initiated nivolumab less than 1 year following ASCT.

With respect to this clone: Antigen unknown.

CDR1 LNHDA and CDR2 SQIVND come from the germline V gene (reference sequence). V was clipped by 8 bases and J by 8 bases; unmatched bases: 8. The CDR3 is 13 amino acids. Sequencing used immunoSEQ multiplex PCR; TCRdb keeps in-frame clones, though not all of them. The repertoire holds 7,300 or so clones, with around 80% as singletons. Autologous stem cell transplantation was followed by relapse in every patient, and brentuximab vedotin exposure varied. The starting material was peripheral blood mononuclear cells (PBMCs), obtained at baseline. The chain carries TRBV19 and TRBJ2-1; TRBD1 agrees at 8 bases. The receptor's source is a human donor with classical Hodgkin lymphoma. In DNA, the CDR3 is TGTGCCAGTCGACAGGGGAATAGTGATGAGCAGTTCTTC. Translating it yields CASRQGNSDEQFF.